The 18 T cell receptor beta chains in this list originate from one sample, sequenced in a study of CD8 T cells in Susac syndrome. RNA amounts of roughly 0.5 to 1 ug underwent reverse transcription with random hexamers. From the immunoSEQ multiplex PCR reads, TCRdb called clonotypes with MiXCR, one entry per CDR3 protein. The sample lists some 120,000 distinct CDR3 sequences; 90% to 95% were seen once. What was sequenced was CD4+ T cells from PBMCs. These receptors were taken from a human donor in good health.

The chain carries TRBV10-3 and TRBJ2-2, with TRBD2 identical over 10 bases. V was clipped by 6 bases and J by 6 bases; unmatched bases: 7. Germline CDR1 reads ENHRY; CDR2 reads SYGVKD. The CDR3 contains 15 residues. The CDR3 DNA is TGTGCCATCAGACAAAGCGGGAGGGCCCCCGGGGAGCTGTTTTTT. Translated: CAIRQSGRAPGELFF.

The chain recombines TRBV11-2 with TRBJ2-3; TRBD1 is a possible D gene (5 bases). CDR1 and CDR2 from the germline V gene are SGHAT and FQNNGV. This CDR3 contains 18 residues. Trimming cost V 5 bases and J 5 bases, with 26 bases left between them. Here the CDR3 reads CASSPTQGASRLRDTQYF. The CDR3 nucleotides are TGTGCCAGCAGCCCAACCCAAGGGGCTAGTCGACTCAGAGATACGCAGTATTTT.

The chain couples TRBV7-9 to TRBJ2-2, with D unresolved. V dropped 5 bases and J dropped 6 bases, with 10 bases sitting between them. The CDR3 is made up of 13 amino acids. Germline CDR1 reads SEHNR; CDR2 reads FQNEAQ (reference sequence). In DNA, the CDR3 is TGTGCCAGCAGCCCCTCCGGCCCCGGGGAGCTGTTTTTT. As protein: CASSPSGPGELFF.

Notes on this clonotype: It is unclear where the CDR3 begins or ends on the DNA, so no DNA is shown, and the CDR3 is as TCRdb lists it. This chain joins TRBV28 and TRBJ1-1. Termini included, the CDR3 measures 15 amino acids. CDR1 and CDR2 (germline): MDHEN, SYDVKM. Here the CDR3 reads CASAVTLGILTEAFF.

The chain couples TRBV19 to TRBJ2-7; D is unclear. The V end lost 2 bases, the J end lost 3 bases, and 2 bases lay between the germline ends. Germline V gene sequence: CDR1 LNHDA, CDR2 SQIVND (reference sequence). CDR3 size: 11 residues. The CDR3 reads CASSINYEQYF. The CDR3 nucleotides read TGTGCCAGTAGTATAAACTACGAGCAGTACTTC. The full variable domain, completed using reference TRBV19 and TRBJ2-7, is DGGITQSPKYLFRKEGQNVTLSCEQNLNHDAMYWYRQDPGQGLRLIYYSQIVNDFQKGDIAEGYSVSREKKESFPLTVTSAQKNPTAFYLCASSINYEQYFGPGTRLTVT.

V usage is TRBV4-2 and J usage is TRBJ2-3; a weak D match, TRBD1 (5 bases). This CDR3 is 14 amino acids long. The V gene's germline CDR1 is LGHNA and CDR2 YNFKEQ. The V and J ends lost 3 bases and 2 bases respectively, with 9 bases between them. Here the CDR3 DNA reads TGTGCCAGCAGCCACCTGGGGCTCACAGATACGCAGTATTTT. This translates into CASSHLGLTDTQYF.

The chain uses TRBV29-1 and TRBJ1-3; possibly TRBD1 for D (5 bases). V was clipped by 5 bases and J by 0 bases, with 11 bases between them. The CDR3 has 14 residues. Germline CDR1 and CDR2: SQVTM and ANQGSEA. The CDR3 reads CSVSQGRSGNTIYF. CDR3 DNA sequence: TGCAGCGTTTCCCAGGGTCGCTCTGGAAACACCATATATTTT.

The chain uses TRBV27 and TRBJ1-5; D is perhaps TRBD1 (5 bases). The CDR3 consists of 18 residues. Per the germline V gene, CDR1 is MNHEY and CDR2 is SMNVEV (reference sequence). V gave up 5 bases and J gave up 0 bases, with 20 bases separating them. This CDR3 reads CASSATDSVAYSNQPQHF. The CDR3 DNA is TGTGCCAGCAGTGCCACCGACAGCGTGGCCTATAGCAATCAGCCCCAGCATTTT.

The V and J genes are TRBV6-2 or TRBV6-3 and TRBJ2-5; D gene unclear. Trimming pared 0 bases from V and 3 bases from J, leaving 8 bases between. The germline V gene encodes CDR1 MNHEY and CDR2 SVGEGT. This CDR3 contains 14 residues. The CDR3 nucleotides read TGTGCCAGCAGTTACTCGAGGATTAAAGAGACCCAGTACTTC. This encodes CASSYSRIKETQYF.

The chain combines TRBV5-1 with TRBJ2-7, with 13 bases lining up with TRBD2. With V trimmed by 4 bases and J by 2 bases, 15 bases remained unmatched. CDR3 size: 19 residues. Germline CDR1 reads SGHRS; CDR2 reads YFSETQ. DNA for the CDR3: TGCGCCAGCAGCAAAAGGACTAGCGGGAGTCCCTCGGGTCCCTACGAGCAGTACTTC. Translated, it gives CASSKRTSGSPSGPYEQYF.

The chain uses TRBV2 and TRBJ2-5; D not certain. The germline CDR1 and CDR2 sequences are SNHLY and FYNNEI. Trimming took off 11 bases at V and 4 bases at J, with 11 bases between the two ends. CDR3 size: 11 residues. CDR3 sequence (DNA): TGTGCCCCAAGAGTCGGAGAGACCCAGTACTTC. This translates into CAPRVGETQYF.

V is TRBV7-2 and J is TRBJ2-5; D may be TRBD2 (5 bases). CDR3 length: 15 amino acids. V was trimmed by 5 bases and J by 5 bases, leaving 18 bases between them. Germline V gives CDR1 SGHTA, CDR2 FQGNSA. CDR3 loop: CASSDRTGYAETQYF. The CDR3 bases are TGTGCCAGCAGCGACCGGACGGGGTATGCGGAGACCCAGTACTTC.

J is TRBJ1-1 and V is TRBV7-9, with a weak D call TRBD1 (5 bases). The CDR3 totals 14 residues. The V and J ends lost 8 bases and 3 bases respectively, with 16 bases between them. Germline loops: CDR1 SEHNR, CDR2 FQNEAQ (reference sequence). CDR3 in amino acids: CASVRQFEDTEAFF. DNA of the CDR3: TGTGCCAGCGTGCGACAGTTCGAGGACACTGAAGCTTTCTTT.

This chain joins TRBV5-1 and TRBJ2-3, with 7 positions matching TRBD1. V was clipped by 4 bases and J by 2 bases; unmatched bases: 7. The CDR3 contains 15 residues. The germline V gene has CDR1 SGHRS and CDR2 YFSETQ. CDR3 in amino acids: CASSLGTAYTDTQYF. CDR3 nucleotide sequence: TGCGCCAGCAGCCTCGGGACAGCCTACACAGATACGCAGTATTTT.

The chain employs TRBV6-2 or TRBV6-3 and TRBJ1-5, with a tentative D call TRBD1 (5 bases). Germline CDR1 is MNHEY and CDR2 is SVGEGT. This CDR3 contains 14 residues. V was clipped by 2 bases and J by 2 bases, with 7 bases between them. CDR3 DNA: TGTGCCAGCAGTTACAGGGGAGGCAATCAGCCCCAGCATTTT. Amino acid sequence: CASSYRGGNQPQHF.

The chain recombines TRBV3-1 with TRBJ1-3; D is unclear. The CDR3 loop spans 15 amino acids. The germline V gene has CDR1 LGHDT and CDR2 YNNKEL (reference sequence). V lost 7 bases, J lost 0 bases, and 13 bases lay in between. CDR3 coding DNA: TGTGCCAGCAACTTACAACCGAGCTCTGGAAACACCATATATTTT. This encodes CASNLQPSSGNTIYF.

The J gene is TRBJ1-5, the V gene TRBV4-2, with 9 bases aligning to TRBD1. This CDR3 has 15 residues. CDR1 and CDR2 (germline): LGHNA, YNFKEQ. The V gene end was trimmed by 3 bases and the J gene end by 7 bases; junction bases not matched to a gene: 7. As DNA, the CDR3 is TGTGCCAGCAGCCACGGTACAGGGGGCGGGCAGCCCCAGCATTTT. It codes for CASSHGTGGGQPQHF.

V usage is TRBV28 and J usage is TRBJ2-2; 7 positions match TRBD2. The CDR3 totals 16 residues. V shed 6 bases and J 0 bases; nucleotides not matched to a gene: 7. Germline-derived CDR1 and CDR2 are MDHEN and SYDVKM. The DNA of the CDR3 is TGTGCCAGCAGCCCCTGGGGGAGGGCGAACACCGGGGAGCTGTTTTTT. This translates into CASSPWGRANTGELFF.